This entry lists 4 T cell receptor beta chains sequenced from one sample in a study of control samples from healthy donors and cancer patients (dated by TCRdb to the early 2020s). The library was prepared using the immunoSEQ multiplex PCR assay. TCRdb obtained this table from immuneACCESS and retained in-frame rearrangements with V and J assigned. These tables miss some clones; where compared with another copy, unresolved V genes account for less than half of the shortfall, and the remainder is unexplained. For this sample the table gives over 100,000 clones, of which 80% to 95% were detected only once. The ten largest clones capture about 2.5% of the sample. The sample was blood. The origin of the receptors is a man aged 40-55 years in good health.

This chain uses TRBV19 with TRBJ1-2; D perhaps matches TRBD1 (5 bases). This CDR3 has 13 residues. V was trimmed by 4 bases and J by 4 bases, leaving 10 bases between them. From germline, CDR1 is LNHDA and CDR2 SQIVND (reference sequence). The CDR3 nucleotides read TGTGCCAGTAGTAAACAGGTCCGCTATGGCTACACCTTC. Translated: CASSKQVRYGYTF.

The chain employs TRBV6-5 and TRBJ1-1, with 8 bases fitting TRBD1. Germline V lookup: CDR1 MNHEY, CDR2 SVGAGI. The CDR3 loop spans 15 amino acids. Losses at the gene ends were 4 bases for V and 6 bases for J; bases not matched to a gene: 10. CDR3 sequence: CASSSPRTGKAEAFF. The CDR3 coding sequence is TGTGCCAGCAGTTCCCCTCGGACAGGGAAGGCTGAAGCTTTCTTT.

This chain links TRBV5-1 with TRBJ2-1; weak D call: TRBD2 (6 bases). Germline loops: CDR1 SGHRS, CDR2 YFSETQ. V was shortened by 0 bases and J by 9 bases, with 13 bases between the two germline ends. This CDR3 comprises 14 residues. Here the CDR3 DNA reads TGCGCCAGCAGCTTGGGGTCCCGGGGAGGTGAGCAGTTCTTC. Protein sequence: CASSLGSRGGEQFF.

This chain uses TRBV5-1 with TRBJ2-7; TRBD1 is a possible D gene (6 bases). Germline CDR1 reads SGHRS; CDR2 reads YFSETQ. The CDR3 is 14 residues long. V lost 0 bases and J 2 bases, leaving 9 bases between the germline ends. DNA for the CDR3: TGCGCCAGCAGCTTGGCCCCAGGGGCCTACGAGCAGTACTTC. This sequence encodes CASSLAPGAYEQYF.